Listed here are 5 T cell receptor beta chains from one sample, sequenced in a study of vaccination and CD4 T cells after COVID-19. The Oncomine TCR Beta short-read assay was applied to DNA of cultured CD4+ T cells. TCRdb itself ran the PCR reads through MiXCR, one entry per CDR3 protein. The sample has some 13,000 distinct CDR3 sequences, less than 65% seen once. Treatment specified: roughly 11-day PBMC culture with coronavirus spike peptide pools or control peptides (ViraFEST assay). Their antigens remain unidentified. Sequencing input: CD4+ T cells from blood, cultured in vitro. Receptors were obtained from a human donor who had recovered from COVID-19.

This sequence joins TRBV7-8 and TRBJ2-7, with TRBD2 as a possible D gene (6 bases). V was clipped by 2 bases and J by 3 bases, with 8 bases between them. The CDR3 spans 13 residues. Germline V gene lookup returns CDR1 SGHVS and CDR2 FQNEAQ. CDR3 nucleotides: TGTGCCAGCAGCTTATGGCGGGACTACGAGCAGTACTTC. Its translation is CASSLWRDYEQYF.

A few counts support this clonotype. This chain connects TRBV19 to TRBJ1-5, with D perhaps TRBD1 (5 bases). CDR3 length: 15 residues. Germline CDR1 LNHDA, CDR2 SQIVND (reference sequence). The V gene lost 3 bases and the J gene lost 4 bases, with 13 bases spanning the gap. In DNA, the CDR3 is TGTGCCAGTAGTATTCGGGGGTTAGGGAATCAGCCCCAGCATTTT. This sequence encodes CASSIRGLGNQPQHF.

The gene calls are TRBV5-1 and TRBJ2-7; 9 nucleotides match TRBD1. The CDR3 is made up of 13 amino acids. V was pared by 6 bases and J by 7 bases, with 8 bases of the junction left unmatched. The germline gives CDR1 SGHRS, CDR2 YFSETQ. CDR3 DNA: TGCGCCAGCATTGACAGGGGGTCGGGAGAGCAGTACTTC. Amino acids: CASIDRGSGEQYF.

The CDR3 DNA is TGCAGTGCCAGACAGGTCTACAATGAGCAGTTCTTC. Its protein is CSARQVYNEQFF. This chain connects TRBV20-1 to TRBJ2-1, with D maybe TRBD1 (6 bases). The CDR3 is 12 amino acids. Germline assignment: CDR1 DFQATT and CDR2 SNEGSKA (reference sequence). V lost 6 bases and J 3 bases, leaving 9 bases between the germline ends.

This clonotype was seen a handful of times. CDR3 nucleotide sequence: TGTGCCACCAGTGACGGACTAGCGGCCGGTCTTGAGACCCAGTACTTC. The encoded protein is CATSDGLAAGLETQYF. This chain connects TRBV24-1 to TRBJ2-5, with 10 bases identical to TRBD2. This CDR3 region has 16 residues. V gave up 4 bases and J gave up 5 bases; unmatched junction bases: 9. CDR1 KGHDR and CDR2 SFDVKD come from the germline V gene.